The 25 T cell receptor beta chains below were found in one sample sequenced in a study of tumor-infiltrating lymphocytes in primary liver carcinoma. Germline DNA was also extracted, and blood RNA derived from unsorted whole blood. A constant-region primer primed TCR beta cDNA synthesis from roughly 510 ng of total RNA. Libraries of TCR beta came from three nested multiplex PCR rounds with slightly modified ARM-PCR. Primers for the first two PCR rounds were TRBV1-TRBV30 forward primers and a C-beta reverse primer (approximately 10 cycles per round). MiXCR, applied by TCRdb to the multiplex PCR reads, yields one record per CDR3 protein. The table lists just over 300,000 distinct CDR3 sequences, 58% of them singletons, with 15% to 20% in the top ten. The sample taken for sequencing was peripheral blood. The source of these receptors is a woman aged 25 to 39 with primary liver carcinoma and hepatitis B virus infection.

This clonotype was detected only once. A read error may account for a junction end that differs from germline. The chain couples TRBV30 to TRBJ2-2, with D possibly TRBD1 on 6 matching bases. The germline gives CDR1 GTSNPN, CDR2 SVGIG (reference sequence). The CDR3 sequence is 14 residues long. The CDR3, as DNA: TGTGTCTGGAGTTGGGCAGGGGACACCGGGGAGCTGTTTTTT. It encodes CVWSWAGDTGELFF. Based on the CDR3 plus reference TRBV30 and TRBJ2-2, the full variable domain is SQTIHQWPATLVQPVGSPLSLECTVEGTSNPNLYWYRQAAGRGLQLLFYSVGIGQISSEVPQNLSASRPQDRQFILSSKKLLLSDSGFYLCVWSWAGDTGELFFGEGSRLTVL.

The chain uses TRBV11-2 and TRBJ2-2; no clear D. This CDR3 is built from 16 residues. V lost 6 bases to trimming and J lost 7 bases, with 21 bases between them. Germline CDR1 is SGHAT and CDR2 is FQNNGV. The CDR3 DNA follows: TGTGCCAGCAGATGGAAGGATACACTGGGTCTCGGGGAGCTGTTTTTT. Its protein is CASRWKDTLGLGELFF.

Notes on this clonotype: Mismatch with germline at one junction end may stem from a read error. The CDR3 here is CVSSYSLAGYEQYF. Here the CDR3 DNA reads TGTGTCAGCAGTTACTCACTAGCGGGATACGAGCAGTACTTC. The rearrangement joins TRBV6-5 to TRBJ2-7; 10 bases fit TRBD2. CDR3 length: 14 residues. Germline V gene sequence: CDR1 MNHEY, CDR2 SVGAGI.

A remark on this clonotype: The CDR3 end shows no conserved phenylalanine or tryptophan, and so a read error is likely. This sequence joins TRBV29-1 and TRBJ2-3; D gene unclear. Germline CDR1 reads SQVTM; CDR2 reads ANQGSEA. The CDR3 is made up of 13 amino acids. The V end lost 3 bases, the J end lost 5 bases, and 12 bases lay between the germline ends. The CDR3 protein is CSVDRSGVDTQYS. In DNA, the CDR3 is TGCAGCGTTGATAGGTCAGGCGTAGATACGCAGTATTCT.

J is TRBJ2-2 and V is TRBV28; 7 bases are shared with TRBD2. Germline lookup yields CDR1 MDHEN and CDR2 SYDVKM. CDR3 size: 14 residues. V was clipped by 8 bases and J by 7 bases; unmatched bases: 10. The CDR3 sequence: CASLEGGPGGELFF. The CDR3 nucleotides are TGTGCCAGCCTAGAGGGAGGGCCTGGCGGGGAGCTGTTTTTT.

This clonotype has ten or more counts. The chain is built from TRBV11-2 and TRBJ2-2; perhaps TRBD2 as D (6 bases). In germline, CDR1 is SGHAT, CDR2 FQNNGV. CDR3 length equals 15 residues. With 4 bases removed from V and 6 bases from J, the gap between germline ends came to 15 bases. The DNA of the CDR3 is TGTGCCAGCAGCTCGAGAGGGAGGAAATCCGGGGAGCTGTTTTTT. Encoded protein: CASSSRGRKSGELFF.

This clonotype came up many times. The rearrangement joins TRBV10-3 to TRBJ1-1; no firm D call. CDR1 is ENHRY, CDR2 SYGVKD, per germline. CDR3 length: 12 residues. Trimming pared 3 bases from V and 11 bases from J, leaving 13 bases between. The CDR3 region has the DNA TGTGCCATCAGTGACGCCTCGGGGAGCGCTTTCTTT. Its translation is CAISDASGSAFF.

Notes on this clonotype: With a much larger clone just one base away, this may be a read error. This chain connects TRBV12-3 or TRBV12-4 to TRBJ2-2, with a weak D call TRBD2 (6 bases). CDR3 size: 15 residues. The CDR3 coding sequence is TGTGCCAGCTGTTTCGGGGGATCGAACACCGGGGAGCTGTTTTTT. Translation gives CASCFGGSNTGELFF.

This sequence joins TRBV10-2 and TRBJ1-2; TRBD1 matches at 7 bases. Trimming took 9 bases from V and 4 from J; bases not matched to a gene: 8. CDR3 length: 13 residues. Looked up from germline, CDR1 is WSHSY and CDR2 is SAAADI. CDR3 bases: TGCGCCAGTTCCCGGGACAGCGGCTATGGCTACACCTTC. Translated, it gives CASSRDSGYGYTF.

About this clonotype itself: In this CDR3 the conserved last residue, phenylalanine or tryptophan, is missing, so a read error is likely. This chain uses TRBV12-3 or TRBV12-4 with TRBJ2-7; D not certain. The CDR3 runs to 11 residues. The V gene lost 5 bases and the J gene lost 2 bases, with 4 bases spanning the gap. CDR3 coding DNA: TGTGCCAGCAGTCTGACCTACGAGCAGTACATC. Protein product: CASSLTYEQYI.

A word on this clonotype: A read error is possible here, since a much larger clone lies one base away. The gene calls are TRBV29-1 and TRBJ2-7; 7 bases are shared with TRBD1. The CDR3 is made up of 13 amino acids. Germline V CDR1 and CDR2: SQVTM, ANQGSEA. Trimming at V came to 5 bases and at J to 3 bases, leaving 7 bases not matched to a gene. The CDR3 here is CSVPGQTLYEQYF. CDR3 DNA: TGCAGCGTTCCGGGACAGACACTCTACGAGCAGTACTTC.

This clonotype showed up just a few times. A much bigger clone sits one base away, suggesting this may be a read error. The chain employs TRBV29-1 and TRBJ2-1; 9 nucleotides align to TRBD2. CDR1 SQVTM and CDR2 ANQGSEA come from the germline V gene. The CDR3 runs to 18 residues. CDR3 sequence (DNA): TGCAGCGTTGAAGATCCCCTGACTAGCGGCAGCTCCTACAATGAGCAGCTCTTC. Amino acids: CSVEDPLTSGSSYNEQLF.

This clonotype was counted ten times or more. This chain joins TRBV12-3 or TRBV12-4 and TRBJ2-5; 10 bases map to TRBD2. V lost 4 bases, J lost 5 bases, and 7 bases stayed unmatched. CDR3 length: 15 residues. The CDR3 protein is CASSSWLAGVETQYF. CDR3 DNA sequence: TGTGCCAGCAGTTCCTGGCTAGCGGGAGTGGAGACCCAGTACTTC.

This clonotype was picked up a small number of times. The chain links TRBV6-1 to TRBJ2-1; 8 bases line up with TRBD2. The CDR3 length is 16 residues. V gave up 2 bases and J gave up 2 bases; unmatched junction bases: 5. Per the germline V gene, CDR1 is MNHNS and CDR2 is SASEGT. CDR3 in DNA: TGTGCCAGCAGTGAACTAGACGGGAGGGCCTACAATGAGCAGTTCTTC. Translated: CASSELDGRAYNEQFF.

The V and J genes are TRBV10-1 and TRBJ1-6; D is perhaps TRBD1 (5 bases). The CDR3 has 14 amino acids. V was clipped by 3 bases and J by 9 bases, with 12 bases between them. Germline lookup yields CDR1 WNHNN and CDR2 SYGVQD (reference sequence). The CDR3 DNA is TGCGCCAGCAGTGAAACGACAGACAGTTCACCCCTCCACTTT. This gives the protein CASSETTDSSPLHF.

As for this clonotype: It may be a read error: a sequence one base away is much more abundant. The V and J genes are TRBV7-8 and TRBJ2-7; D may be TRBD2 (5 bases). V shed 1 base and J shed 3 bases, with 13 bases lying between them. This CDR3 region has 15 residues. Germline-derived CDR1 and CDR2 are SGHVS and FQNEAQ. CDR3 nucleotides: TGTGCCAGCAGCTTAGGGAATAAAGGACTCTACGAGCAGTACTTC. Translated, it gives CASSLGNKGLYEQYF.

This clonotype was seen a few times. The V gene is TRBV12-3 or TRBV12-4, the J gene TRBJ2-3; either TRBD1 or TRBD2 may supply D (6 bases each). Trimming pared 1 base from V and 2 bases from J, leaving 19 bases between. The CDR3 runs to 18 residues. The CDR3 spells CASSLERGGSLNTDTQYF. In DNA, the CDR3 is TGTGCCAGCAGTTTAGAAAGAGGGGGGAGTCTTAACACAGATACGCAGTATTTT.

The chain employs TRBV30 and TRBJ2-1; a possible D gene is TRBD1 (6 bases). Germline values: CDR1 GTSNPN, CDR2 SVGIG (reference sequence). The ends were cut back, 0 bases at V and 6 bases at J, with 9 bases in the middle. The CDR3 runs to 13 residues. CDR3 in amino acids: CAWSVGGPNEQFF. The CDR3 bases are TGTGCCTGGAGTGTAGGGGGTCCCAATGAGCAGTTCTTC.

This clonotype was detected once. This may arise from a read error, as a much more abundant clone is one base away. V gene TRBV5-5 combines with J gene TRBJ2-2; D is uncertain. This CDR3 is 13 amino acids long. From germline, CDR1 is SGHKS and CDR2 YYEKEE (reference sequence). CDR3 in amino acids: CASSRPNIGELFF. CDR3 DNA sequence: TGTGCCAGCAGCCGACCGAACATCGGGGAGCTGTTTTTT.

V gene TRBV29-1 combines with J gene TRBJ2-5; D uncertain. Germline loops: CDR1 SQVTM, CDR2 ANQGSEA. V lost 7 bases to trimming and J lost 5 bases, with 17 bases between them. The CDR3 sequence is 13 residues long. The DNA of the CDR3 is TGCAGCGCCAGACGGAAGCGCTGGGAGACCCAGTACTTC. Translation: CSARRKRWETQYF.

The chain couples TRBV11-2 to TRBJ2-1, with D tentatively TRBD2 (6 bases). Per the germline V gene, CDR1 is SGHAT and CDR2 is FQNNGV. This CDR3 contains 16 residues. V lost 5 bases and J lost 6, with 20 bases in between. CDR3 DNA sequence: TGTGCCAGCAGCCCCCCAAAATCTGGAGGGCTCAATGAGCAGTTCTTC. Its protein product is CASSPPKSGGLNEQFF.

The rearrangement links TRBV24-1 to TRBJ2-7; 7 bases line up with TRBD1. Germline V gene sequence: CDR1 KGHDR, CDR2 SFDVKD. The V and J ends lost 4 bases and 2 bases, in that order; junction bases with no gene match: 4. This CDR3 has 14 residues. The CDR3 reads CATSETGQTYEQYF. The DNA of the CDR3 is TGTGCCACCAGTGAGACAGGGCAAACCTACGAGCAGTACTTC.

To note about this clonotype: One end of the junction fails to match germline, which may point to a read error. The V call is TRBV11-2, the J call TRBJ2-7; D tentatively reads TRBD1 or TRBD2 (5 bases each). The CDR3 totals 17 residues. Germline V gene lookup returns CDR1 SGHAT and CDR2 FQNNGV. The CDR3 DNA sequence: TGTTCCAGCACCCCCTACATCGGGATAGGGGCCTCCTACGAGCAGTACTTC. Protein sequence: CSSTPYIGIGASYEQYF.

This chain links TRBV13 with TRBJ1-6, with 9 bases matching TRBD1. With 5 bases clipped from V and 0 bases from J, the junction kept 8 bases outside the gene matches. The germline V gene has CDR1 PRHDT and CDR2 FYEKMQ (reference sequence). This CDR3 region has 18 residues. DNA for the CDR3: TGTGCCAGCAGCCCGGCCGGGACAGGGAACTCCTATAATTCACCCCTCCACTTT. Translation gives CASSPAGTGNSYNSPLHF.

Regarding this clonotype: This could be a read error, since a much larger clone is one nucleotide away. The J gene is TRBJ1-1, the V gene TRBV29-1; TRBD1 agrees at 10 bases. The CDR3 extends over 10 amino acids. CDR1 and CDR2 (germline): SQVTM, ANQGSEA. CDR3 DNA sequence: TGCGGCTATGACAGGGGGCATGCTTTCTTT. Translating gives CGYDRGHAFF.